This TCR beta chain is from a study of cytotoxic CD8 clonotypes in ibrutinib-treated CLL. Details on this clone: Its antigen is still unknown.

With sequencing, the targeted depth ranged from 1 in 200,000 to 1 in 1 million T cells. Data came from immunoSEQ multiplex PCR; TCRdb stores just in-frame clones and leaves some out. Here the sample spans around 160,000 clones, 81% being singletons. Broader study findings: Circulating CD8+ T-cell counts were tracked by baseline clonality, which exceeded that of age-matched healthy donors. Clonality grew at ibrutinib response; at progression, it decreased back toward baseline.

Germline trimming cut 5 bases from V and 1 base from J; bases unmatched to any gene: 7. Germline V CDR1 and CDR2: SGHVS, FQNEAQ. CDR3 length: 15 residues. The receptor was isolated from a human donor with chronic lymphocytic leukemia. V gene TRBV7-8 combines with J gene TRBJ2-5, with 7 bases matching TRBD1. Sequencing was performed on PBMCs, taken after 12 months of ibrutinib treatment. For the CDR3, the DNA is TGTGCCAGCAGCCTGGACAGGCAACGCCAAGAGACCCAGTACTTC. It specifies CASSLDRQRQETQYF.